This T cell receptor (beta chain) derives from a study of T cells expressing NK-cell markers. The study's findings and limits: About 1.0-7.0% of CD8+ T cells in about six donors belonged to dominant NKG2C+ clonotypes. The leading position in the CD3+CD56-NKG2C+ fraction of a handful of donors also went to these clonotypes.

A note on this clonotype: Its antigen is unknown.

With the 5' RACE reads reprocessed, TCRdb shows one record per CDR3 protein and no DNA. The sample totals about 190,000 distinct CDR3 sequences. Germline V gene sequence: CDR1 SEHNR, CDR2 FQNEAQ (reference sequence). The CDR3 consists of 14 residues. The V gene is TRBV7-9, the J gene TRBJ1-2; with no DNA, the TCRdb D assignment of TRBD1 cannot be verified. This sequence was found in a man aged 18-69 years in good health. Specimen: blood T cells: a sorted CD56 or NKG2C T cell subset, CD4+ or CD8+ T cells, or bulk PBMC T cells (not recorded which). The CDR3 region is CASTFPDMHYGYTF.